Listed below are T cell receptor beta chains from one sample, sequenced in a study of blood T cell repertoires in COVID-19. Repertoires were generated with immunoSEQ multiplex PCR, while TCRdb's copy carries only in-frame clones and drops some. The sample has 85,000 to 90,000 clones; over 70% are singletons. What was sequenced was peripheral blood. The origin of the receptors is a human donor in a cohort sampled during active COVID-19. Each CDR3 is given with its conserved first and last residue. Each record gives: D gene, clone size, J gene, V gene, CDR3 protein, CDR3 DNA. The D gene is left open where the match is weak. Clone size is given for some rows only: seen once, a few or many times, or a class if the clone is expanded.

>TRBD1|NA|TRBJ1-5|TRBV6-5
CASQDRGNQPQHF
TGTGCCAGCCAGGACAGGGGCAATCAGCCCCAGCATTTT
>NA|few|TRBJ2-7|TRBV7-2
CASSLVQGPREQYF
TGTGCCAGCAGCTTAGTTCAGGGCCCGAGGGAGCAGTACTTC
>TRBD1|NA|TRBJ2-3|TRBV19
CASRGTAQPHKDTQYF
TGTGCCAGTAGAGGGACAGCACAACCGCACAAAGATACGCAGTATTTT
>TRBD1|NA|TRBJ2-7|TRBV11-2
CASSLPPGQGVSYEQYF
TGTGCCAGCAGCTTACCCCCGGGACAGGGGGTCTCCTACGAGCAGTACTTC
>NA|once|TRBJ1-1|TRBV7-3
CASSLGGANTEAFF
TGTGCCAGCAGCTTAGGAGGGGCTAACACTGAAGCTTTCTTT
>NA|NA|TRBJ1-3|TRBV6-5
CASSYSSGGGNTIYF
TGTGCCAGCAGTTACTCGAGCGGGGGAGGAAACACCATATATTTT
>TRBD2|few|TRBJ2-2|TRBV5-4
CASSPTGLAANTGELFF
TGTGCCAGCAGCCCCACGGGACTAGCGGCGAACACCGGGGAGCTGTTTTTT
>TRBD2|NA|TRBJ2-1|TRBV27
CASSPILAGGSNEQFF
TGTGCCAGCAGTCCAATACTAGCGGGAGGGAGCAATGAGCAGTTCTTC
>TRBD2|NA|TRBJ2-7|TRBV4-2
CASSHGLDSYEQYF
TGTGCCAGCAGCCACGGACTAGACTCCTACGAGCAGTACTTC
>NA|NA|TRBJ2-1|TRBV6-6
CASRKLYNEQFF
TGTGCCAGCAGGAAGCTATACAATGAGCAGTTCTTC
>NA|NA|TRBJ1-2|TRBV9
CASSVAVAGGGYTF
TGTGCCAGCAGCGTAGCGGTCGCGGGGGGTGGCTACACCTTC
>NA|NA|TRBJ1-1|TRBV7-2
CASSFPGTEAFF
TGTGCCAGCAGCTTCCCGGGTACTGAAGCTTTCTTT
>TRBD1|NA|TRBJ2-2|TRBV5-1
CASSDRRQGVTGELFF
TGCGCCAGCAGCGATAGGAGACAGGGAGTCACCGGGGAGCTGTTTTTT
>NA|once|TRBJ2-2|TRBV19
CASSIWESTGELFF
TGTGCCAGTAGTATTTGGGAGAGCACCGGGGAGCTGTTTTTT
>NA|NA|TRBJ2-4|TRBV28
CASSIGRAPNIQYF
TGTGCCAGCAGTATAGGCAGGGCCCCAAACATTCAGTACTTC
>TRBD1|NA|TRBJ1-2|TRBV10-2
CASSDQQGAGGYTF
TGCGCCAGCAGTGACCAACAGGGGGCCGGTGGCTACACCTTC
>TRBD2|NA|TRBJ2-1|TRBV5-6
CASSFGREGSEQFF
TGTGCCAGCAGCTTCGGGAGGGAGGGGAGTGAGCAGTTCTTC
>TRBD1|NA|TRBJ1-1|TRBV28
CASSPEDRGPRVGTEAFF
TGTGCCAGCAGTCCAGAGGACAGGGGGCCCCGTGTTGGCACTGAAGCTTTCTTT
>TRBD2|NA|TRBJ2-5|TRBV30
CAWSGGLAEQETQYF
TGTGCCTGGAGTGGCGGTCTAGCGGAACAAGAGACCCAGTACTTC
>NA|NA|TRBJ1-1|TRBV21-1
CASSKERRRGDTEAFF
TGTGCCAGCAGCAAAGAAAGGCGCAGGGGAGACACTGAAGCTTTCTTT
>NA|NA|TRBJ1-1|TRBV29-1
CRGGAFNTEAFF
TGCAGGGGGGGGGCTTTTAACACTGAAGCTTTCTTT
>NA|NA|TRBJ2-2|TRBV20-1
CSASRRGTGELFF
TGCAGTGCTAGTCGTCGGGGCACCGGGGAGCTGTTTTTT
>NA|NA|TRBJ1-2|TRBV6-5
CASSLRTVGGYTF
TGTGCCAGCAGTTTGAGGACAGTGGGGGGCTACACCTTC
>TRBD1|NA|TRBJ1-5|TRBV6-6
CASNIGTGMQPQHF
TGTGCCAGCAACATCGGGACAGGGATGCAGCCCCAGCATTTT